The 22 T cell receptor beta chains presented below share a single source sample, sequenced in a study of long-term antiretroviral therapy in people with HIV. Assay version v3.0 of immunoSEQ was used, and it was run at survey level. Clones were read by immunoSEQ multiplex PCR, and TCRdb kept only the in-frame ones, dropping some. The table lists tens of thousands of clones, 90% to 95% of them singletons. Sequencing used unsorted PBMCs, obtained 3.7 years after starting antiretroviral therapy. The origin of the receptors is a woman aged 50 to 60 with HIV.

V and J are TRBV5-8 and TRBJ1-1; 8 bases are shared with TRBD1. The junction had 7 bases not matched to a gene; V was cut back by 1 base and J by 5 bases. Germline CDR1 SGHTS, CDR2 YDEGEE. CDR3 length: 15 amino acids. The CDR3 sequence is CASSLRARGQTEAFF. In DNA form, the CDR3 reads TGTGCCAGCAGCTTGAGGGCCAGGGGGCAAACTGAAGCTTTCTTT.

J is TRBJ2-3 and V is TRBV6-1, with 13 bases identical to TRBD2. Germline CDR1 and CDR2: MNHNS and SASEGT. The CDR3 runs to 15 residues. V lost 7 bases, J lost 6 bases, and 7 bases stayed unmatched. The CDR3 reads CASTTTSGGTDTQYF. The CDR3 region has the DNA TGTGCCAGCACCACGACTAGCGGGGGGACTGATACGCAGTATTTT.

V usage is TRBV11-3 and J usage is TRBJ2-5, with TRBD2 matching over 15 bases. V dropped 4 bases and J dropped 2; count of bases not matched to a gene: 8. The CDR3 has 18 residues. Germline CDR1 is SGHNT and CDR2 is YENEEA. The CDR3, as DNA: TGTGCCAGCAGCTCTGGGACTAGCGGGGGGCCCGCTCAAGAGACCCAGTACTTC. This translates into CASSSGTSGGPAQETQYF.

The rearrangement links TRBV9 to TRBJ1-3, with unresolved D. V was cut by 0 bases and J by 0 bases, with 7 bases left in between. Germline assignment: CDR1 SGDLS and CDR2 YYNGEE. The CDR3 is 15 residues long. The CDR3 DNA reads TGTGCCAGCAGCGTAGGCCATTACTCTGGAAACACCATATATTTT. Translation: CASSVGHYSGNTIYF.

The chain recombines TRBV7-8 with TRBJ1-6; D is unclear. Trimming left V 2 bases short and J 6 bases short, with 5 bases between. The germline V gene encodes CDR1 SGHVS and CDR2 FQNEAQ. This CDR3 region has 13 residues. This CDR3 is CASSLTGNSPLHF. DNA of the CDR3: TGTGCCAGCAGCTTAACGGGTAATTCACCCCTCCACTTT.

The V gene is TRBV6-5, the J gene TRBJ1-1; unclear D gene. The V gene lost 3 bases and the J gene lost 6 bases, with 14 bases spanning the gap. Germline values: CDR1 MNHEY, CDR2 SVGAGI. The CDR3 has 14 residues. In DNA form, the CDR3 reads TGTGCCAGCAGTTATCTTGCGAGTGGAGCTGAAGCTTTCTTT. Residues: CASSYLASGAEAFF.

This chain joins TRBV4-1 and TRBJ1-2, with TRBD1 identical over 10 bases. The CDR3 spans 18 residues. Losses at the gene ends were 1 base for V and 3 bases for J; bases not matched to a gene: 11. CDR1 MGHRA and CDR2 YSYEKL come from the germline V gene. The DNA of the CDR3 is TGCGCCAGCAGCCAAGTTGGGACAGGGGAAAACTCCTACTATGGCTACACCTTC. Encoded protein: CASSQVGTGENSYYGYTF.

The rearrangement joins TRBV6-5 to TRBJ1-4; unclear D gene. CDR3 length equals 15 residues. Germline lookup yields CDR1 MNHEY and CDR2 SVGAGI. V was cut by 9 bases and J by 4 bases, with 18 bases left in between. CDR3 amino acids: CASRREGRGNEKLFF. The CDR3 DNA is TGTGCCAGTCGGAGGGAGGGTCGGGGTAATGAAAAACTGTTTTTT.

In nucleotides, the CDR3 is TGTGCCAGCAGCCGCACGGGTGCCTCCACTTCCACAGATACGCAGTATTTT. Its translation is CASSRTGASTSTDTQYF. The J gene is TRBJ2-3, the V gene TRBV7-3; D is unclear. The CDR3 is 17 amino acids. Trimming removed 5 bases from V and 2 bases from J, with 20 bases in between. Germline CDR1 and CDR2: SGHTA and FQGTGA.

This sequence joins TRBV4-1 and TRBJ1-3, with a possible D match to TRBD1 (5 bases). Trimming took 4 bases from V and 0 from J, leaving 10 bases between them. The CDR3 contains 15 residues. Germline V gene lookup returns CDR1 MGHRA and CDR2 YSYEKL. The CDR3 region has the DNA TGCGCCAGCAGCCCCGTTGGGGGCTCTGGAAACACCATATATTTT. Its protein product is CASSPVGGSGNTIYF.

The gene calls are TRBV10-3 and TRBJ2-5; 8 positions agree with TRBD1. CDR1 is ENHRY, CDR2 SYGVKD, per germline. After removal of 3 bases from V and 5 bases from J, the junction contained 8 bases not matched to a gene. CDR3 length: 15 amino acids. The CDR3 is CAISDSGQGGETQYF. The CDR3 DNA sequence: TGTGCCATCAGTGACTCCGGACAGGGCGGGGAGACCCAGTACTTC.

Here the CDR3 DNA reads TGCGCCAGCAGCTTGCCTGTGAAGGGACAGGGGTCCTACGAGCAGTACTTC. This sequence encodes CASSLPVKGQGSYEQYF. The gene calls are TRBV5-1 and TRBJ2-7; TRBD1 matches 10 bases. From germline, CDR1 is SGHRS and CDR2 YFSETQ. The V and J ends lost 1 base and 1 base, in that order; junction bases with no gene match: 8. The CDR3 is 17 residues long.

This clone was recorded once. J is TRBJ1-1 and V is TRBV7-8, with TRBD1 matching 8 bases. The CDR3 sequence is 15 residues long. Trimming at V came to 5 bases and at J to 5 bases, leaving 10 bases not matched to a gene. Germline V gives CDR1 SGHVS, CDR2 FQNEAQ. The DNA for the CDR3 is TGTGCCAGCAGCATCAGGACAGGGAAAGGGACTGAAGCTTTCTTT. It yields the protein CASSIRTGKGTEAFF.

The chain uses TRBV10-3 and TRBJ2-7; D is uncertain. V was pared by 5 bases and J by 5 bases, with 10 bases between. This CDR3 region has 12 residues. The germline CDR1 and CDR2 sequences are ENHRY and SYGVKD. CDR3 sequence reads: CAISRYGDEQYF. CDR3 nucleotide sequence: TGTGCCATCAGTCGGTATGGGGACGAGCAGTACTTC.

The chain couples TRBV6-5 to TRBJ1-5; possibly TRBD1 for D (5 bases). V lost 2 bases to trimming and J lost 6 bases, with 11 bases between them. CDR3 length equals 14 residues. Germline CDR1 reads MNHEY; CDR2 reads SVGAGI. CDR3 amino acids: CASSYGEGSQPQHF. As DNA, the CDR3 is TGTGCCAGCAGTTACGGAGAGGGGAGTCAGCCCCAGCATTTT.

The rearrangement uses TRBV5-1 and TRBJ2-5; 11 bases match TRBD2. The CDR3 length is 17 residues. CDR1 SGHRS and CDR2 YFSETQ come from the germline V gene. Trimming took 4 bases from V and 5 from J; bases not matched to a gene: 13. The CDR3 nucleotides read TGCGCCAGCAGCCCGGGGACTAGCGGCGGGACTTGGGAGACCCAGTACTTC. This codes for CASSPGTSGGTWETQYF.

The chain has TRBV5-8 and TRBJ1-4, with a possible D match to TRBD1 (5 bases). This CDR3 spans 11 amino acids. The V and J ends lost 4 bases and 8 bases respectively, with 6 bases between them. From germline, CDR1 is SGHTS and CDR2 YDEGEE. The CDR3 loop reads CASSRTEKLFF. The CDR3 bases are TGTGCCAGCAGCCGGACAGAAAAACTGTTTTTT.

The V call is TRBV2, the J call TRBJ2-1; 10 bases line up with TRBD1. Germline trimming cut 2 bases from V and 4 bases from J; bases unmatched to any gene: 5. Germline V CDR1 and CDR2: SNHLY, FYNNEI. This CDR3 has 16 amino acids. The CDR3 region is CASSERPGQGYNEQFF. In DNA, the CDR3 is TGTGCCAGCAGTGAACGTCCGGGACAGGGGTACAATGAGCAGTTCTTC.

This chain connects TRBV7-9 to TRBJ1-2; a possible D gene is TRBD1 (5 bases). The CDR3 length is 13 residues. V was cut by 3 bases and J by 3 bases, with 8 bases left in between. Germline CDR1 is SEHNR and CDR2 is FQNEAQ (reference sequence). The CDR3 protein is CASSFSGHYGYTF. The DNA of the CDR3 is TGTGCCAGCAGCTTTTCGGGGCACTATGGCTACACCTTC.

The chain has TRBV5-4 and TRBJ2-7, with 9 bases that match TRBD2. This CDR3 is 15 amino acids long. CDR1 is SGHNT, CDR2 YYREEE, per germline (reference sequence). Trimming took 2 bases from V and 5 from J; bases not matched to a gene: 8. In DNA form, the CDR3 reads TGTGCCAGCAGCTTCCAACGCGGGGGGGACCACGAGCAGTACTTC. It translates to CASSFQRGGDHEQYF.

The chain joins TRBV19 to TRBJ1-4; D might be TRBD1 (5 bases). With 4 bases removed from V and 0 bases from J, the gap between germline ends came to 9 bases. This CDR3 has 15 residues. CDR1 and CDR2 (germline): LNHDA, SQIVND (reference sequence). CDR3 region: CASSSRGSTNEKLFF. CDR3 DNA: TGTGCCAGTAGTAGCCGGGGCTCAACTAATGAAAAACTGTTTTTT.

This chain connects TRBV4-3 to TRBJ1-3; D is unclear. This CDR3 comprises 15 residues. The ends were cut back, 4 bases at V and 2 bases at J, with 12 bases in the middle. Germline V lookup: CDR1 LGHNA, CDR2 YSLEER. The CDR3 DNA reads TGCGCCAGCAGCCGAGGAGCGAGTACTGGAAACACCATATATTTT. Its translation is CASSRGASTGNTIYF.